The clone carrying this T cell receptor beta chain has just a few counts. Trimming stripped 4 bases from V and 3 bases from J, with 15 bases between. Germline CDR1 and CDR2: GTSNPN and SVGIG (reference sequence). This CDR3 contains 14 residues. The data derive from a study of patients and donors after allogeneic stem cell transplantation. One entry per CDR3 protein, called by TCRdb with MiXCR from the RT-PCR reads. The table lists a few hundred thousand distinct CDR3 sequences, 38% of them singletons, with around 10% in the top ten. The sequence derives from a human donor who was either an allogeneic HSCT recipient or a stem cell or donor lymphocyte infusion donor (not recorded which). It is not recorded whose cells these are; they may come from a transplant donor. The chain links TRBV30 to TRBJ1-2; D is unresolved. Sequencing was done on a sample of blood, either unsorted or a sorted T cell fraction (not recorded which). CDR3 loop: CAWTRHRVYYGYTF. CDR3 bases: TGTGCCTGGACTCGTCATAGGGTTTACTATGGCTACACCTTC.